These 17 T cell receptor beta chains originate from one sample sequenced in a study of tissue T cells after allogeneic stem cell transplantation. The data were produced by immunoSEQ multiplex PCR, yet TCRdb's version contains in-frame clones alone and is incomplete. The table lists thousands of clones, 70% to 85% of them singletons. Adult allogeneic hematopoietic cell transplant recipients with steroid-refractory graft-versus-host disease were prospectively enrolled for research autopsy. The sequencing here drew on small intestine tissue, taken at autopsy. Receptors originate from a male patient of 60 years or more with steroid-refractory graft-versus-host disease after an allogeneic stem cell transplant. Some T cells may have originated in the graft donor.

The CDR3 coding sequence is TGTGCCAGTAGGAACAGGGACACTGAAGCTTTCTTT. Protein: CASRNRDTEAFF. The rearrangement joins TRBV19 to TRBJ1-1, with D possibly matching TRBD1 (6 bases). Germline V CDR1 and CDR2: LNHDA, SQIVND (reference sequence). The CDR3 extends over 12 amino acids. Between the trimmed V and J ends, which lost 6 bases and 3 bases, there was a span of 8 bases. The full variable domain, completed using reference TRBV19 and TRBJ1-1, is DGGITQSPKYLFRKEGQNVTLSCEQNLNHDAMYWYRQDPGQGLRLIYYSQIVNDFQKGDIAEGYSVSREKKESFPLTVTSAQKNPTAFYLCASRNRDTEAFFGQGTRLTVV.

The chain employs TRBV10-1 and TRBJ2-5, with D perhaps TRBD1 or TRBD2 (5 bases each). The CDR3 spans 18 residues. V lost 2 bases, J lost 5 bases, and 24 bases lay in between. In germline, CDR1 is WNHNN, CDR2 SYGVQD (reference sequence). CDR3 protein: CASSEERLGRGDLETQYF. The CDR3 nucleotides are TGCGCCAGCAGTGAGGAGAGATTAGGTAGAGGGGATCTGGAGACCCAGTACTTC.

V gene TRBV5-4 combines with J gene TRBJ1-2; no definite D call. V lost 4 bases and J 0 bases, leaving 13 bases between the germline ends. CDR1 is SGHNT, CDR2 YYREEE, per germline (reference sequence). This CDR3 contains 15 residues. CDR3 nucleotide sequence: TGTGCCAGCAGCGCCGACCCCTACACTAACTATGGCTACACCTTC. It translates to CASSADPYTNYGYTF.

In its sample, this clone was seen a few times. The chain uses TRBV2 and TRBJ2-5, with TRBD2 matching over 9 bases. V gave up 4 bases and J gave up 5 bases; unmatched junction bases: 5. CDR3 length: 14 residues. The germline V gene encodes CDR1 SNHLY and CDR2 FYNNEI. CDR3 nucleotides: TGTGCCAGCAGTGCTAGCGGGGTCCCCGAGACCCAGTACTTC. It is translated as CASSASGVPETQYF. The variable domain in full, completed from reference TRBV2 and TRBJ2-5, reads EPEVTQTPSHQVTQMGQEVILRCVPISNHLYFYWYRQILGQKVEFLVSFYNNEISEKSEIFDDQFSVERPDGSNFTLKIRSTKLEDSAMYFCASSASGVPETQYFGPGTRLLVL.

This chain joins TRBV21-1 and TRBJ2-3; no check of the table's D call, TRBD1, against the DNA was made. TRBV21-1 is given as a pseudogene. This CDR3 region has 17 residues. CDR3 loop: CASSKARRRNLPDTQYF. The CDR3 nucleotides read TGTGCCAGCAGCAAAGCGAGACGCAGGAATCTCCCAGATACGCAGTATTTT.

This chain connects TRBV14 to TRBJ2-2; D is uncertain. Germline V gene sequence: CDR1 SGHDN, CDR2 FVKESK. The CDR3 totals 17 residues. Between the trimmed V and J ends, which lost 0 bases and 6 bases, there was a span of 17 bases. In nucleotides, the CDR3 is TGTGCCAGCAGCCAAGATAGGCTAGTAACGTCCGCCGGGGAGCTGTTTTTT. It encodes CASSQDRLVTSAGELFF.

The chain uses TRBV7-2 and TRBJ1-6, with D perhaps TRBD1 (6 bases). Trimming took 3 bases from V and 9 from J, leaving 15 bases between them. Germline CDR1 reads SGHTA; CDR2 reads FQGNSA. The CDR3 is made up of 15 amino acids. The CDR3 nucleotides are TGTGCCAGCAGCTTTGGAGGCGGGGGCGGTTCACCCCTCCACTTT. Amino acids: CASSFGGGGGSPLHF.

V is TRBV6-5 and J is TRBJ1-3, with TRBD1 as a possible D gene (5 bases). There are 15 residues in the CDR3. V gave up 7 bases and J gave up 4 bases, with 17 bases separating them. Germline CDR1 is MNHEY and CDR2 is SVGAGI. Here the CDR3 reads CASTRDPGSGNTIYF. CDR3 DNA: TGTGCCAGCACCAGGGACCCGGGGTCGGGAAACACCATATATTTT.

The genes are TRBV4-1 and TRBJ1-5; D may be TRBD1 (5 bases). The V end was cut by 4 bases, the J end by 0 bases, with 13 bases between. CDR1 and CDR2 from the germline V gene are MGHRA and YSYEKL. The CDR3 covers 16 residues. Here the CDR3 reads CASSPWGPYSNQPQHF. CDR3 nucleotides: TGCGCCAGCAGCCCGTGGGGCCCCTATAGCAATCAGCCCCAGCATTTT.

This clone was seen a few times. The CDR3, as DNA: TGTGCCAGCACAACGAGGATAGGGTCAACTAATGAAAAACTGTTTTTT. Translation gives CASTTRIGSTNEKLFF. The chain links TRBV27 to TRBJ1-4; D not resolved. The germline V gene has CDR1 MNHEY and CDR2 SMNVEV (reference sequence). Between the trimmed V and J ends, which lost 7 bases and 0 bases, there was a span of 15 bases. The CDR3 is 16 residues long.

The V gene is TRBV30, the J gene TRBJ1-2; D may be TRBD1 (6 bases). The CDR3 covers 14 residues. Trimming pared 4 bases from V and 4 bases from J, leaving 16 bases between. Germline CDR1 and CDR2: GTSNPN and SVGIG (reference sequence). CDR3 region: CAWKAGQLLYGYTF. The CDR3 DNA reads TGTGCCTGGAAGGCAGGACAGCTTCTCTATGGCTACACCTTC.

This clone occurred a few times. The chain is built from TRBV18 and TRBJ2-7, with a weak D call TRBD1 (6 bases). V lost 4 bases, J lost 2 bases, and 12 bases lay in between. CDR1 and CDR2 (germline): KGHSH, LQKENI. The CDR3 consists of 14 residues. The CDR3 protein is CASSLTGFTYEQYF. CDR3 DNA: TGTGCCAGCTCACTAACAGGGTTTACCTACGAGCAGTACTTC.

V gene TRBV28 combines with J gene TRBJ1-1; D gene ambiguous. This CDR3 contains 16 residues. With 5 bases removed from V and 2 bases from J, the gap between germline ends came to 18 bases. CDR1 is MDHEN and CDR2 is SYDVKM in the germline V gene. The CDR3 DNA reads as TGTGCCAGCAGTCCGACATACTACCAAGGCAACACTGAAGCTTTCTTT. This translates into CASSPTYYQGNTEAFF.

The V call is TRBV5-4, the J call TRBJ2-4; 14 nucleotides line up with TRBD2. After removal of 3 bases from V and 5 bases from J, the junction contained 4 bases not matched to a gene. The germline CDR1 and CDR2 sequences are SGHNT and YYREEE (reference sequence). The CDR3 loop spans 16 amino acids. The CDR3 region has the DNA TGTGCCAGCAGCTCCCCGGGACTAGCGGGGGAAAACATTCAGTACTTC. Amino acids: CASSSPGLAGENIQYF. Filled out from reference TRBV5-4 and TRBJ2-4, the complete variable domain reads ETGVTQSPTHLIKTRGQQVTLRCSSQSGHNTVSWYQQALGQGPQFIFQYYREEENGRGNFPPRFSGLQFPNYSSELNVNALELDDSALYLCASSSPGLAGENIQYFGAGTRLSVL.

This sequence joins TRBV6-5 and TRBJ1-1; 10 bases fit TRBD1. This CDR3 comprises 16 residues. Germline V CDR1 and CDR2: MNHEY, SVGAGI. The trim removed 0 bases at V and 4 bases at J, leaving 5 bases unmatched. CDR3 sequence reads: CASSYSWDRGPTEAFF. CDR3 in DNA: TGTGCCAGCAGTTACTCCTGGGACAGGGGACCCACTGAAGCTTTCTTT.

By share of the sample, this clone is large. The chain combines TRBV4-2 with TRBJ2-2, with TRBD2 as a possible D gene (7 bases). V was trimmed by 0 bases and J by 6 bases, leaving 14 bases between them. Germline values: CDR1 LGHNA, CDR2 YNFKEQ. The CDR3 has 16 residues. Here the CDR3 DNA reads TGTGCCAGCAGCCAAGAAATCGGGGGGCAGGCCGGGGAGCTGTTTTTT. Protein: CASSQEIGGQAGELFF.

This clone is large within its sample. The rearrangement joins TRBV6-1 to TRBJ2-1, with 10 nucleotides matching TRBD2. The germline V gene encodes CDR1 MNHNS and CDR2 SASEGT. The CDR3 loop spans 16 amino acids. J gave up 7 bases and V 4 bases, and 10 bases lay outside the gene matches. The CDR3 region has the DNA TGTGCCAGCAGTGGGCGAGTGAGCGGGGGGGCGAATGAGCAGTTCTTC. Translating it yields CASSGRVSGGANEQFF.